The subject of this entry is one T cell receptor (beta chain). The sample belongs to a study of cytomegalovirus exposure and HLA in healthy donors. Germline V gene lookup returns CDR1 MGHRA and CDR2 YSYEKL. Trimming removed 4 bases at V and 5 bases at J, with 11 bases between. CDR3 size: 14 residues. The PCR ran on 60 Vbeta and 13 Jbeta primers. The repertoire was sequenced with immunoSEQ multiplex PCR; TCRdb's copy has only in-frame clones and lacks some. The sample contains about 200,000 clones, approximately 80% of which appear only once. This chain uses TRBV4-1 with TRBJ2-2; a possible D gene is TRBD2 (6 bases). Sequenced input: PBMCs. The clonotype was recovered from a girl aged 2 to 9 in good health and CMV-seronegative. The CDR3 DNA reads as TGCGCCAGCAGCCTGGGCCGGGGGACCGGGGAGCTGTTTTTT. Encoded protein: CASSLGRGTGELFF.